Presented here are 2 T cell receptor beta chains from one specimen sequenced in a study of blood T cell repertoires in COVID-19 (dated by TCRdb to about 2020). The library relied on the immunoSEQ multiplex PCR assay. Entries here come from immuneACCESS through TCRdb and include only in-frame sequences with V and J called. Some clones fail to appear in such tables; in the studies checked, an unresolved V gene covers under half of the shortfall, and the cause of the remainder is unknown. This sample comprises around 35,000 clones, about 87% of them detected only once. 40% to 45% of the sample rests with the top ten. The source material was peripheral blood. These TCRs come from a human donor in a cohort sampled during active COVID-19.

The V and J genes are TRBV27 and TRBJ1-5; TRBD1 matches 7 bases. The V gene's germline CDR1 is MNHEY and CDR2 SMNVEV (reference sequence). Trimming took 5 bases from V and 3 from J; bases not matched to a gene: 13. This CDR3 comprises 17 residues. The CDR3 bases are TGTGCCAGCAGTCGCTGGTCCCCGACAGGGTCCAATCAGCCCCAGCATTTT. The encoded protein is CASSRWSPTGSNQPQHF.

The genes are TRBV5-1 and TRBJ1-2; TRBD1 might be the D (5 bases). CDR1 and CDR2 from the germline V gene are SGHRS and YFSETQ. Trimming left V 2 bases short and J 7 bases short, with 12 bases between. The CDR3 spans 13 residues. This chain's CDR3 is CASSFQGWRGYTF. The CDR3 bases are TGCGCCAGCAGCTTCCAGGGTTGGCGTGGCTACACCTTC.